The 18 T cell receptor beta chains below were found in one sample sequenced in a study of chemoradiotherapy in HPV16-positive cancers. Assay used: immunoSEQ multiplex PCR; TCRdb lists only in-frame clones, some missing. This sample carries 6,000 to 9,500 clones, roughly 70% of them seen once, and the ten largest clones take 16%. This sample comprised tumor tissue, obtained from a patient who underwent chemoradiotherapy. The receptors stem from a human donor with HPV-associated anogenital cancer.

The chain links TRBV27 to TRBJ1-1; 10 bases line up with TRBD1. CDR1 and CDR2 from the germline V gene are MNHEY and SMNVEV (reference sequence). After removal of 6 bases from V and 3 bases from J, the junction contained 13 bases not matched to a gene. This CDR3 contains 17 residues. This CDR3 reads CASRTIGQGVRDTEAFF. The DNA of the CDR3 is TGTGCCAGCAGAACCATTGGACAGGGGGTACGTGACACTGAAGCTTTCTTT.

This clone has a handful of counts. V and J are TRBV28 and TRBJ1-5; no firm D call. The CDR3 length is 11 residues. Per the germline V gene, CDR1 is MDHEN and CDR2 is SYDVKM. Trimming took 4 bases from V and 10 from J, leaving 8 bases between them. The CDR3 reads CASSSLGPQHF. CDR3 bases: TGTGCCAGCAGTTCCCTAGGTCCCCAGCATTTT.

The chain carries TRBV5-1 and TRBJ1-2; a weak D match, TRBD1 (6 bases). The CDR3 runs 15 residues. CDR1 and CDR2 from the germline V gene are SGHRS and YFSETQ. V lost 0 bases to trimming and J lost 4 bases, with 13 bases between them. As DNA, the CDR3 is TGCGCCAGCAGCTTGGATGGGGGGCGCGTCTATGGCTACACCTTC. Residues: CASSLDGGRVYGYTF.

The rearrangement uses TRBV5-1 and TRBJ2-7, with D maybe TRBD1 (8 bases). Germline-derived CDR1 and CDR2 are SGHRS and YFSETQ. The V end lost 3 bases, the J end lost 6 bases, and 16 bases lay between the germline ends. This CDR3 region has 14 residues. DNA of the CDR3: TGCGCCAGCAGCTGGCCGACAGGGGAGGGCGAGCAGTACTTC. Translation: CASSWPTGEGEQYF.

For the CDR3, the DNA is TGTGCCAGCAGCTTAGACACCTCCCGGGATACGCAGTATTTT. It specifies CASSLDTSRDTQYF. J is TRBJ2-3 and V is TRBV7-9, with unresolved D. V lost 1 base and J lost 6, with 11 bases in between. Germline V gives CDR1 SEHNR, CDR2 FQNEAQ (reference sequence). This CDR3 region has 14 residues. Supplemented by reference TRBV7-9 and TRBJ2-3, the full variable domain reads DTGVSQNPRHKITKRGQNVTFRCDPISEHNRLYWYRQTLGQGPEFLTYFQNEAQLEKSRLLSDRFSAERPKGSFSTLEIQRTEQGDSAMYLCASSLDTSRDTQYFGPGTRLTVL.

V and J are TRBV15 and TRBJ1-4, with unresolved D. Germline V lookup: CDR1 LNHNV, CDR2 YYDKDF (reference sequence). The CDR3 is 17 residues long. The V gene lost 0 bases and the J gene lost 0 bases, with 11 bases spanning the gap. The CDR3 DNA follows: TGTGCCACCAGCAGAGATCGGGCAGGAACAACTAATGAAAAACTGTTTTTT. Encoded protein: CATSRDRAGTTNEKLFF.

V and J are TRBV6-1 and TRBJ2-2; maybe TRBD2 (5 bases). There are 13 residues in the CDR3. CDR1 is MNHNS, CDR2 SASEGT, per germline. V lost 4 bases and J 8 bases, leaving 11 bases between the germline ends. The CDR3 nucleotides read TGTGCCAGCAGTGGGACTGTCGGAGGGGAGCTGTTTTTT. Residues: CASSGTVGGELFF.

CDR3 DNA: TGCGCCAGCAGCATCACAGGGGCTGGAAACACCATATATTTT. It specifies CASSITGAGNTIYF. This chain joins TRBV5-1 and TRBJ1-3, with 7 positions matching TRBD1. This CDR3 has 14 residues. J lost 2 bases, V lost 4 bases, and 3 bases had no gene match. CDR1 and CDR2 from the germline V gene are SGHRS and YFSETQ.

The chain uses TRBV6-1 and TRBJ1-2; D gene ambiguous. V gave up 0 bases and J gave up 5 bases, with 10 bases separating them. Germline values: CDR1 MNHNS, CDR2 SASEGT. The CDR3 has 14 amino acids. In DNA form, the CDR3 reads TGTGCCAGCAGTGAAGCCCTCGGTGGATATGGCTACACCTTC. It encodes CASSEALGGYGYTF.

V is TRBV13 and J is TRBJ1-1; tentatively, D is TRBD1 (6 bases). Trimming shortened V by 2 bases and J by 7 bases, and 11 bases separated the two germline ends. The V gene's germline CDR1 is PRHDT and CDR2 FYEKMQ (reference sequence). The CDR3 is 13 residues long. This CDR3 is CASSLLGASEAFF. The CDR3 DNA reads as TGTGCCAGCAGCTTACTGGGGGCCAGTGAAGCTTTCTTT.

The rearrangement joins TRBV4-1 to TRBJ2-1, with D possibly matching TRBD2 (6 bases). Germline assignment: CDR1 MGHRA and CDR2 YSYEKL. The CDR3 has 14 residues. V dropped 7 bases and J dropped 0 bases, with 10 bases sitting between them. The CDR3 DNA is TGCGCCAGCACCCTCGGGGGCTCCTACAATGAGCAGTTCTTC. Its protein is CASTLGGSYNEQFF.

The V and J genes are TRBV10-3 and TRBJ1-3, with D perhaps matching TRBD1 (6 bases). CDR3 length: 12 residues. The V end lost 10 bases, the J end lost 2 bases, and 9 bases lay between the germline ends. Per the germline V gene, CDR1 is ENHRY and CDR2 is SYGVKD. The CDR3 DNA reads TGTGCCACCCGGACAGCTGGAAACACCATATATTTT. This translates into CATRTAGNTIYF.

The rearrangement joins TRBV5-1 to TRBJ2-3; D remains unclear. Germline assignment: CDR1 SGHRS and CDR2 YFSETQ. This CDR3 is built from 14 residues. V was clipped by 3 bases and J by 0 bases, with 8 bases between them. DNA for the CDR3: TGCGCCAGCAGCTGGATAGGGAGCACAGATACGCAGTATTTT. Its protein product is CASSWIGSTDTQYF.

The chain employs TRBV6-1 and TRBJ2-5, with D possibly TRBD1 on 8 matching bases. The germline CDR1 and CDR2 sequences are MNHNS and SASEGT. With 10 bases removed from V and 5 bases from J, the gap between germline ends came to 23 bases. This CDR3 region has 15 residues. CDR3 sequence (DNA): TGTGCCACTACATGGGCCACAGGGGGGGAGGAGACCCAGTACTTC. Protein sequence: CATTWATGGEETQYF.

The chain uses TRBV9 and TRBJ1-1; 7 nucleotides match TRBD1. The junction had 6 bases not matched to a gene; V was cut back by 3 bases and J by 1 base. CDR1 and CDR2 (germline): SGDLS, YYNGEE. The CDR3 length is 15 residues. The CDR3 nucleotides read TGTGCCAGCAGCGCGACCGGACAGGAGAACACTGAAGCTTTCTTT. This encodes CASSATGQENTEAFF.

V gene TRBV29-1 combines with J gene TRBJ2-1; D uncertain. The CDR3 loop spans 16 amino acids. The V gene lost 1 base and the J gene lost 2 bases, with 15 bases spanning the gap. Germline V lookup: CDR1 SQVTM, CDR2 ANQGSEA. CDR3: CSVEVPLTPPYNEQFF. The CDR3 DNA follows: TGCAGCGTTGAAGTCCCCCTGACCCCCCCCTACAATGAGCAGTTCTTC.

The rearrangement joins TRBV6-1 to TRBJ2-7; D is unresolved. With 11 bases removed from V and 4 bases from J, the gap between germline ends came to 15 bases. Per germline, CDR1 MNHNS and CDR2 SASEGT. The CDR3 consists of 12 residues. Here the CDR3 reads CASSAVRYEQYF. In DNA form, the CDR3 reads TGTGCCTCCAGCGCCGTCAGGTACGAGCAGTACTTC.

CDR3 nucleotide sequence: TGTGCCAGCAGCTTAGGTTCTAGCGGGTCGGCCTACGAGCAGTACTTC. Translating it yields CASSLGSSGSAYEQYF. The chain joins TRBV7-2 to TRBJ2-7; TRBD2 matches 8 bases. The CDR3 loop spans 16 amino acids. Per the germline V gene, CDR1 is SGHTA and CDR2 is FQGNSA. The ends lost 1 base at V and 2 bases at J; junction bases unmatched: 7.